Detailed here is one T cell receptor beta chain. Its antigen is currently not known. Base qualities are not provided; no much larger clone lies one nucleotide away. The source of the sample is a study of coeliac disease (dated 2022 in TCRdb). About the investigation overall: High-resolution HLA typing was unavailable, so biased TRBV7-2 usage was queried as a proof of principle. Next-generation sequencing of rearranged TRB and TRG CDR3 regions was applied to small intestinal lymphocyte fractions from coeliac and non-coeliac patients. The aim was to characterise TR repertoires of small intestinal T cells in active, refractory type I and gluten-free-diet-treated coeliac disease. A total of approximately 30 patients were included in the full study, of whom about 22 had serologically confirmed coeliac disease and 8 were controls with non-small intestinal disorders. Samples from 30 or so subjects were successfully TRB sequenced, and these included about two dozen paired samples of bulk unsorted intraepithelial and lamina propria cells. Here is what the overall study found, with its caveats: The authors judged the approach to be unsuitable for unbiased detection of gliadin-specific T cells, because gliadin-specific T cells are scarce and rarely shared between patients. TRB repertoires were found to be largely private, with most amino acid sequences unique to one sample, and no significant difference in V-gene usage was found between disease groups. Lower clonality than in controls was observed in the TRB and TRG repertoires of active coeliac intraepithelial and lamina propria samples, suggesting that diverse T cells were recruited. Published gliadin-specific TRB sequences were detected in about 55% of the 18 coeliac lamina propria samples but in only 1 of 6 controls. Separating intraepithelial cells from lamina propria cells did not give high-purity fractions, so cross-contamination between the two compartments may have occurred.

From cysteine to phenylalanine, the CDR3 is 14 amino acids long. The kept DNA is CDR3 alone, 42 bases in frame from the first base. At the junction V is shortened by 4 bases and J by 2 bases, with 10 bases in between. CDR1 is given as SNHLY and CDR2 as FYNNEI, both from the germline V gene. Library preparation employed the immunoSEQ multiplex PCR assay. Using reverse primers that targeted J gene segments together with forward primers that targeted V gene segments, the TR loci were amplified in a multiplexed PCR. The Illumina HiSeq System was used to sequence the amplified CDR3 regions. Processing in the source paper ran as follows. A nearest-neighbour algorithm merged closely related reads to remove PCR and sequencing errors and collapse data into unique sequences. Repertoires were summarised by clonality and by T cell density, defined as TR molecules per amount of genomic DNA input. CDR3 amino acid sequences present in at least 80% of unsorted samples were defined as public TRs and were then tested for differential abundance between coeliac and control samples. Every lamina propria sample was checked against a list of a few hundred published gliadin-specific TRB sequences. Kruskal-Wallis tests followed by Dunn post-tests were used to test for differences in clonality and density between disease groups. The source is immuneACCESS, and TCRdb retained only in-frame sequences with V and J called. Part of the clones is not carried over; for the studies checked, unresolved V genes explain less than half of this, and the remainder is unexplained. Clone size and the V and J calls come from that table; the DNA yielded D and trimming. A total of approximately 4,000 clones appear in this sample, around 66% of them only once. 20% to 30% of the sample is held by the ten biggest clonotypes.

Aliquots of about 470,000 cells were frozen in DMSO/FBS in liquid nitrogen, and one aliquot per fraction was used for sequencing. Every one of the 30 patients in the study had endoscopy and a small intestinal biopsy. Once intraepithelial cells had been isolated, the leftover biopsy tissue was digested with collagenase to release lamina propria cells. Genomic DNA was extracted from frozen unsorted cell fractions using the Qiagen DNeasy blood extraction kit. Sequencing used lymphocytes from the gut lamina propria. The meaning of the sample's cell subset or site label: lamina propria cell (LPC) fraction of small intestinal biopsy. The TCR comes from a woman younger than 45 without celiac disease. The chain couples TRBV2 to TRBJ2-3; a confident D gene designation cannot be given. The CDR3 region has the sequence CASSGNAATDTQYF. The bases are TGTGCCAGCAGTGGAAACGCGGCCACAGATACGCAGTATTTT.